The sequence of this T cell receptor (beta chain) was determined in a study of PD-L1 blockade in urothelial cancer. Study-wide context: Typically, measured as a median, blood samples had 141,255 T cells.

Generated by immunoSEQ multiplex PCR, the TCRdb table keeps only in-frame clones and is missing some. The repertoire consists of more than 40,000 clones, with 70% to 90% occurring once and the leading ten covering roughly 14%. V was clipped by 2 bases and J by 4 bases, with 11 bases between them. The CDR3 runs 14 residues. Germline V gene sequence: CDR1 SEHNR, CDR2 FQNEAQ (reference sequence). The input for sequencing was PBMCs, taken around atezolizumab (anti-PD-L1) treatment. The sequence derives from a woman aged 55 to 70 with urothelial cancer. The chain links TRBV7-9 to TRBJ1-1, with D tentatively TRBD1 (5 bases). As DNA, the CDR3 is TGTGCCAGCAGCTTAATGGACGGGGGCACTGAAGCTTTCTTT. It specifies CASSLMDGGTEAFF.